The entry below describes one TCR beta chain. The antigen remains undetermined. Primers: 60 Vbeta forward and 13 Jbeta reverse. In the study's own analysis: Some 9.9 million of around 85 million unique TCR beta chains were shared, per a later count. Sequenced by immunoSEQ multiplex PCR; TCRdb stores in-frame clones only, minus some. V and J calls and clone size are copied from that table; D and trimming were computed from the DNA. The sample has some 150,000 clones; roughly 76% are singletons. These data belong to a study of cytomegalovirus exposure and HLA in healthy donors. Study-wide background: Some 80 million unique TCR sequences came from HLA-typed donors in an early release. Overall study findings and caveats: It was about 180 TCR beta chains that were listed as cytomegalovirus-associated. There were some public TCRs occurring in many donors, but most TCR sequences were rare.

The length of the CDR3 is 14 residues. J lost 6 bases, V lost 2 bases, and 3 bases had no gene match. In germline, CDR1 is MNHEY, CDR2 SMNVEV (reference sequence). Sequencing was carried out using PBMCs. The chain has TRBV27 and TRBJ1-5; 8 nucleotides align to TRBD1. This sequence was found in a female donor in good health and CMV-seronegative. The chain's CDR3 is CASSLITGGQPQHF. CDR3 DNA: TGTGCCAGCAGTTTAATAACAGGGGGTCAGCCCCAGCATTTT.